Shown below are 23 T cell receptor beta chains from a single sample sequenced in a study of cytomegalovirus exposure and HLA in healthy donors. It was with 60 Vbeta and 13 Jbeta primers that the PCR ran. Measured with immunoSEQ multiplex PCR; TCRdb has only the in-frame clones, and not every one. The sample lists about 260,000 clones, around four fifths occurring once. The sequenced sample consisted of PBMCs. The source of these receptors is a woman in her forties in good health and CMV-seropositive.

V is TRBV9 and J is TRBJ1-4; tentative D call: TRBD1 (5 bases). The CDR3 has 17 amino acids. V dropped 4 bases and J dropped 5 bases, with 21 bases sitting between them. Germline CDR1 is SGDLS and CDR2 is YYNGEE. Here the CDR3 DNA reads TGTGCCAGCAGCCCAGAGGGGCCCAGGGCGGGGAATGAAAAACTGTTTTTT. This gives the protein CASSPEGPRAGNEKLFF. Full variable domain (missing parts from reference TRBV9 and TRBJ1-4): DSGVTQTPKHLITATGQRVTLRCSPRSGDLSVYWYQQSLDQGLQFLIQYYNGEERAKGNILERFSAQQFPDLHSELNLSSLELGDSALYFCASSPEGPRAGNEKLFFGSGTQLSVL.

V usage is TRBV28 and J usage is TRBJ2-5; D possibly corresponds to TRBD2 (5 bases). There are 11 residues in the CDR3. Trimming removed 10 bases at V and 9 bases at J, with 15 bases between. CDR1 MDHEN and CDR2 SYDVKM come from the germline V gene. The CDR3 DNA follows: TGTGCCATCCACGGGAACGGGGCCCAGTACTTC. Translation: CAIHGNGAQYF.

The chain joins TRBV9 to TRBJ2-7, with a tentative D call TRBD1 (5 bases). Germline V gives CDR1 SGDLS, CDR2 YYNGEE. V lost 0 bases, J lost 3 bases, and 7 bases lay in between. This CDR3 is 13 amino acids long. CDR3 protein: CASSVEQGYEQYF. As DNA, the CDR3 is TGTGCCAGCAGCGTAGAGCAGGGCTACGAGCAGTACTTC.

The CDR3: CAWSAFGGDQPQHF. CDR3 DNA: TGTGCCTGGAGCGCCTTCGGGGGTGACCAGCCCCAGCATTTT. The V call is TRBV30, the J call TRBJ1-5, with D maybe TRBD1 (5 bases). The CDR3 is 14 residues long. Germline V gene sequence: CDR1 GTSNPN, CDR2 SVGIG (reference sequence). Trimming took off 3 bases at V and 7 bases at J, with 16 bases between the two ends.

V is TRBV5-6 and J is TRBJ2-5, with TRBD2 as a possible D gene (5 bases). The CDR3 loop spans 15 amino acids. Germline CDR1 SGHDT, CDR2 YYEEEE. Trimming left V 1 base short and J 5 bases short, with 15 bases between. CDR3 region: CASSLTLVRLETQYF. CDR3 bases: TGTGCCAGCAGCTTGACACTAGTTAGGTTGGAGACCCAGTACTTC. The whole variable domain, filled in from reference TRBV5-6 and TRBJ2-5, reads DAGVTQSPTHLIKTRGQQVTLRCSPKSGHDTVSWYQQALGQGPQFIFQYYEEEERQRGNFPDRFSGHQFPNYSSELNVNALLLGDSALYLCASSLTLVRLETQYFGPGTRLLVL.

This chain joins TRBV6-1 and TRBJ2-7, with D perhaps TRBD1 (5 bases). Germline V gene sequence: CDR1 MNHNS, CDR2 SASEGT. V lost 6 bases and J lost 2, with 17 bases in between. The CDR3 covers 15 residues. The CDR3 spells CASRDDSRGPYEQYF. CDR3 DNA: TGTGCCAGCAGAGACGACAGCCGAGGCCCCTACGAGCAGTACTTC.

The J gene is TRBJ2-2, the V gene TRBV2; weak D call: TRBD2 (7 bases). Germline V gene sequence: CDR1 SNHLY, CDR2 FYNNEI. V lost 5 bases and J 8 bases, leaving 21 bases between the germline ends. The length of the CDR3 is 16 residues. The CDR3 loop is CASSPPYREGWGELFF. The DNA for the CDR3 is TGTGCCAGCAGTCCCCCCTACAGGGAGGGGTGGGGGGAGCTGTTTTTT.

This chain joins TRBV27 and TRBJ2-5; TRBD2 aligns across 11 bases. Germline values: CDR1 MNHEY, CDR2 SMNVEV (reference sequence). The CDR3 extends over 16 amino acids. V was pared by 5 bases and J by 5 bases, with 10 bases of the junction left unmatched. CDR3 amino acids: CASSLLAGGSLETQYF. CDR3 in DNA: TGTGCCAGCAGTCTGCTAGCGGGAGGATCTTTGGAGACCCAGTACTTC.

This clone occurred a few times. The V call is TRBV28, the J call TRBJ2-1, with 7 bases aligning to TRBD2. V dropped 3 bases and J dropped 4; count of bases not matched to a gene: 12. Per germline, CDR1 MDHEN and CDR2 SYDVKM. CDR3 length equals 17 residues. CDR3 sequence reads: CASSFPLSGMGYNEQFF. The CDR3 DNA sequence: TGTGCCAGCAGTTTCCCGTTAAGCGGGATGGGTTACAATGAGCAGTTCTTC. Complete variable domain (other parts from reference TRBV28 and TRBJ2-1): DVKVTQSSRYLVKRTGEKVFLECVQDMDHENMFWYRQDPGLGLRLIYFSYDVKMKEKGDIPEGYSVSREKKERFSLILESASTNQTSMYLCASSFPLSGMGYNEQFFGPGTRLTVL.

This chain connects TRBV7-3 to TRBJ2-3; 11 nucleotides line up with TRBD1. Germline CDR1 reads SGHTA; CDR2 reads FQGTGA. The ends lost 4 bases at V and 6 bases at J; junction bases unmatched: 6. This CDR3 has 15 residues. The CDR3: CASSSRDRGWDTQYF. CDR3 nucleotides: TGTGCCAGCAGCTCCCGGGACAGGGGGTGGGATACGCAGTATTTT. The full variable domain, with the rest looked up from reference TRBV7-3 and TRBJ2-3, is GAGVSQTPSNKVTEKGKYVELRCDPISGHTALYWYRQSLGQGPEFLIYFQGTGAADDSGLPNDRFFAVRPEGSVSTLKIQRTERGDSAVYLCASSSRDRGWDTQYFGPGTRLTVL.

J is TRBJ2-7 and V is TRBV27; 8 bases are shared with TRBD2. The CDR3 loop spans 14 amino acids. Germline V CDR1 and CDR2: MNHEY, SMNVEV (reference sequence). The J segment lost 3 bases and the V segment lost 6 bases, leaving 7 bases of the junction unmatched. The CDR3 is CASRGTSGLYEQYF. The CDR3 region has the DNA TGTGCCAGCAGGGGCACTAGCGGACTCTACGAGCAGTACTTC.

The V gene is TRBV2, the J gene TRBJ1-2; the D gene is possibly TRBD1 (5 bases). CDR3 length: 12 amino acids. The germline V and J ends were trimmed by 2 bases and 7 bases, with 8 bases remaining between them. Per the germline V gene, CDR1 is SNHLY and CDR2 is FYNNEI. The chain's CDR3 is CASSELGGGYTF. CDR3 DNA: TGTGCCAGCAGTGAACTCGGGGGTGGCTACACCTTC.

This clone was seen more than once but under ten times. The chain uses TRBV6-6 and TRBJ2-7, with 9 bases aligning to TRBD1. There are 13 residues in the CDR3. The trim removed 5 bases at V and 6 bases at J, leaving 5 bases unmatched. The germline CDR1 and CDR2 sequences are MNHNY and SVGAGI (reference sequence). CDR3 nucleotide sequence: TGTGCCAGCAGTCTGGACAGGGGAGGCGAGCAGTACTTC. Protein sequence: CASSLDRGGEQYF.

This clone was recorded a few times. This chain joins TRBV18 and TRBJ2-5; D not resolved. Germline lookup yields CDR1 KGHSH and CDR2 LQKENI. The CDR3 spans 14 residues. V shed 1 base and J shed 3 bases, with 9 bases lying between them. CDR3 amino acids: CASSPQDMKETQYF. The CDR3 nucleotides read TGTGCCAGCTCACCACAAGACATGAAAGAGACCCAGTACTTC.

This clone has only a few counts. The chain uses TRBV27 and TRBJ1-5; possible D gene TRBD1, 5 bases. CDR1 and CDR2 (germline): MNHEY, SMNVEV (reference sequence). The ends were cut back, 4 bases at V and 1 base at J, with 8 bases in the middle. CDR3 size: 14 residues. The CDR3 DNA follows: TGTGCCAGCAGTTCGACAGCAAGCAATCAGCCCCAGCATTTT. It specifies CASSSTASNQPQHF.

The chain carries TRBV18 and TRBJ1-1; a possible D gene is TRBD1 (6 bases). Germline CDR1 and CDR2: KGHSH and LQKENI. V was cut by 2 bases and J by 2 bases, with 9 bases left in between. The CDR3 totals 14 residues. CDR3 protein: CASSPGQFNTEAFF. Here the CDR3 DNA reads TGTGCCAGCTCACCAGGACAGTTCAACACTGAAGCTTTCTTT.

The CDR3 DNA sequence: TGTGCCAGCAGCTTTTCAGGGGTGGGGCGCGAGCAGTACTTC. It yields the protein CASSFSGVGREQYF. V and J are TRBV7-9 and TRBJ2-7, with D possibly being TRBD1 (6 bases). The germline gives CDR1 SEHNR, CDR2 FQNEAQ (reference sequence). This CDR3 has 14 residues. Trimming took off 3 bases at V and 6 bases at J, with 15 bases between the two ends. The whole variable domain, filled in from reference TRBV7-9 and TRBJ2-7, reads DTGVSQNPRHKITKRGQNVTFRCDPISEHNRLYWYRQTLGQGPEFLTYFQNEAQLEKSRLLSDRFSAERPKGSFSTLEIQRTEQGDSAMYLCASSFSGVGREQYFGPGTRLTVT.

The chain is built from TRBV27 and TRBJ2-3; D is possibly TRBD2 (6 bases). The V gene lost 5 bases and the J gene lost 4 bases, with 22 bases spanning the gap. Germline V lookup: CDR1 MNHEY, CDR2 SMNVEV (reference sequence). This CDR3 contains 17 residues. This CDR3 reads CASSPRELRRAPDTQYF. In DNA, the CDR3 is TGTGCCAGCAGTCCGAGAGAGCTAAGGAGGGCCCCAGATACGCAGTATTTT.

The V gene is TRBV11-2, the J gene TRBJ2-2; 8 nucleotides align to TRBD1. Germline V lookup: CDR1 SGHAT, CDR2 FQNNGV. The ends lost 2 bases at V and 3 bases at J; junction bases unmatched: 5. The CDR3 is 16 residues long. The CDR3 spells CASSLPSGGDTGELFF. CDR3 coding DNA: TGTGCCAGCAGCTTACCTTCAGGGGGCGACACCGGGGAGCTGTTTTTT. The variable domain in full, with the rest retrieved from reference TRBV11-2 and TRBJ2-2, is EAGVAQSPRYKIIEKRQSVAFWCNPISGHATLYWYQQILGQGPKLLIQFQNNGVVDDSQLPKDRFSAERLKGVDSTLKIQPAKLEDSAVYLCASSLPSGGDTGELFFGEGSRLTVL.

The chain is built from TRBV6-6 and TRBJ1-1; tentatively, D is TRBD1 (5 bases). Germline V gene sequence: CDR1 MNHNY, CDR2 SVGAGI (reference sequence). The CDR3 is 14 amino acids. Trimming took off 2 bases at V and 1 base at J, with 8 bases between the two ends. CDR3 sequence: CASSYQGTNTEAFF. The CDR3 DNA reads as TGTGCCAGCAGTTACCAGGGAACGAACACTGAAGCTTTCTTT.

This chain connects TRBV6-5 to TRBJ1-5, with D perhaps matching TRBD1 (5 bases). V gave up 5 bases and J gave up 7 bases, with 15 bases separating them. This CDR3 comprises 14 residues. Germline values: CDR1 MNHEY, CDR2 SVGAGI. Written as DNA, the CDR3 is TGTGCCAGCAGTGAAACCCAGGGCGGACAGCCCCAGCATTTT. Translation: CASSETQGGQPQHF.

CDR3 nucleotide sequence: TGTGCCAGCTCACCTGGGCAGGGGGGCGAGCAGTACTTC. Translation gives CASSPGQGGEQYF. The V gene is TRBV18, the J gene TRBJ2-7, with D maybe TRBD1 (7 bases). In germline, CDR1 is KGHSH, CDR2 LQKENI. This CDR3 is built from 13 residues. Trimming shortened V by 3 bases and J by 6 bases, and 12 bases separated the two germline ends.

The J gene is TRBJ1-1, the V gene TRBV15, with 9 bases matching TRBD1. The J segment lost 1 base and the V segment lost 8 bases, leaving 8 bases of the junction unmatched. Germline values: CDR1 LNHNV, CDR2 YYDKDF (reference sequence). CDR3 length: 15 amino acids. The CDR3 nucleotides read TGTGCCACCGGATTAGGACAGGGGCGGAACACTGAAGCTTTCTTT. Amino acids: CATGLGQGRNTEAFF.